A single sample is the source of the 25 T cell receptor beta chains below, sequenced in a study of T cell responses to AZD1222 COVID-19 vaccine. Profiling relied on immunoSEQ multiplex PCR, and the TCRdb table lists in-frame clones only, not all of them. The top ten hold 1% of the sample, which has 200,000 or so clones, roughly 92% seen once. The specimen comprised peripheral blood, sampled 28 days after the second AZD1222 dose. All receptors derive from an adult who received the AZD1222 COVID-19 vaccine.

On this clone itself: This specimen includes other DNA sequences encoding the same CDR3. The rearrangement uses TRBV6-5 and TRBJ1-4, with a possible D match to TRBD1 (6 bases). Germline CDR1 is MNHEY and CDR2 is SVGAGI. The CDR3 sequence is 14 residues long. Trimming removed 0 bases at V and 8 bases at J, with 10 bases between. CDR3 amino acids: CASSYSRGGEKLFF. In nucleotides, the CDR3 is TGTGCCAGCAGTTACTCGAGAGGGGGAGAAAAACTGTTTTTT.

The chain carries TRBV5-1 and TRBJ2-2; 8 bases agree with TRBD1. The CDR3 is made up of 15 amino acids. Trimming at V came to 1 base and at J to 6 bases, leaving 5 bases not matched to a gene. Germline CDR1 and CDR2: SGHRS and YFSETQ. The CDR3, as DNA: TGCGCCAGCAGCTTGAGGGCAGGGGGCCCCGGGGAGCTGTTTTTT. As protein: CASSLRAGGPGELFF. Supplemented by reference TRBV5-1 and TRBJ2-2, the full variable domain reads KAGVTQTPRYLIKTRGQQVTLSCSPISGHRSVSWYQQTPGQGLQFLFEYFSETQRNKGNFPGRFSGRQFSNSRSEMNVSTLELGDSALYLCASSLRAGGPGELFFGEGSRLTVL.

The chain joins TRBV7-9 to TRBJ2-5, with D perhaps matching TRBD2 (6 bases). The germline CDR1 and CDR2 sequences are SEHNR and FQNEAQ (reference sequence). Deletions cut 1 base from V and 3 bases from J, with 6 bases between. The CDR3 covers 13 residues. CDR3 in amino acids: CASSLGGEETQYF. CDR3 coding DNA: TGTGCCAGCAGCTTAGGGGGGGAAGAGACCCAGTACTTC.

The chain recombines TRBV2 with TRBJ1-5; D perhaps matches TRBD1 (5 bases). The CDR3 has 12 residues. Germline lookup yields CDR1 SNHLY and CDR2 FYNNEI. The V and J ends lost 6 bases and 7 bases respectively, with 10 bases between them. The CDR3 spells CASRGEGQPQHF. CDR3 nucleotide sequence: TGTGCCAGCAGAGGAGAGGGGCAGCCCCAGCATTTT.

The chain links TRBV6-5 to TRBJ1-1; no clear D gene. V lost 2 bases to trimming and J lost 2 bases, with 9 bases between them. CDR1 is MNHEY and CDR2 is SVGAGI in the germline V gene. The CDR3 has 14 amino acids. CDR3 nucleotides: TGTGCCAGCAGTTACGCAGGCCCAAACACTGAAGCTTTCTTT. Its translation: CASSYAGPNTEAFF.

The rearrangement links TRBV4-2 to TRBJ1-4; D is perhaps TRBD1 (5 bases). V lost 0 bases, J lost 0 bases, and 8 bases lay in between. The CDR3 sequence is 16 residues long. Germline V gives CDR1 LGHNA, CDR2 YNFKEQ. The CDR3 nucleotides read TGTGCCAGCAGCCAAGAGTGGGGGGCAACTAATGAAAAACTGTTTTTT. Translated: CASSQEWGATNEKLFF.

CDR3 sequence reads: CASSFGETGELFF. The CDR3 coding sequence is TGTGCCAGCAGCTTCGGTGAGACCGGGGAGCTGTTTTTT. The chain recombines TRBV14 with TRBJ2-2, with D unresolved. Germline V gives CDR1 SGHDN, CDR2 FVKESK. This CDR3 is built from 13 residues. V dropped 5 bases and J dropped 5 bases, with 9 bases sitting between them.

The V gene is TRBV5-4, the J gene TRBJ1-1, with unresolved D. The germline CDR1 and CDR2 sequences are SGHNT and YYREEE (reference sequence). There are 13 residues in the CDR3. V lost 4 bases and J lost 6, with 13 bases in between. The CDR3 nucleotides read TGTGCCAGCAGCCCAACGGGGATGGCTGAAGCTTTCTTT. Its protein product is CASSPTGMAEAFF.

The chain employs TRBV7-2 and TRBJ2-7; D might be TRBD1 or TRBD2, each matching 6 bases. The CDR3 extends over 15 amino acids. Germline CDR1 reads SGHTA; CDR2 reads FQGNSA. Trimming pared 1 base from V and 2 bases from J, leaving 12 bases between. As DNA, the CDR3 is TGTGCCAGCAGCTTAGGGCGGGACAAACCCTACGAGCAGTACTTC. It specifies CASSLGRDKPYEQYF.

The chain is built from TRBV10-3 and TRBJ1-6; D remains unclear. This CDR3 has 20 amino acids. Trimming took off 4 bases at V and 0 bases at J, with 22 bases between the two ends. Germline CDR1 and CDR2: ENHRY and SYGVKD. DNA for the CDR3: TGTGCCATCAGTGCCGCTGGAGGTCGAACCCGCGCCTCCTATAATTCACCCCTCCACTTT. The encoded protein is CAISAAGGRTRASYNSPLHF.

This clone has just one count. V is TRBV6-2 or TRBV6-3 and J is TRBJ1-1; possibly TRBD1 for D (6 bases). Per the germline V gene, CDR1 is MNHEY and CDR2 is SVGEGT. There are 16 residues in the CDR3. V was clipped by 6 bases and J by 3 bases, with 20 bases between them. The CDR3 sequence is CASSPGREGQDTEAFF. Here the CDR3 DNA reads TGTGCCAGCAGCCCTGGTCGGGAGGGACAAGACACTGAAGCTTTCTTT.

This clone was recorded only once. The V call is TRBV4-3, the J call TRBJ2-3; TRBD2 agrees at 12 bases. J lost 6 bases, V lost 0 bases, and 13 bases had no gene match. Germline assignment: CDR1 LGHNA and CDR2 YSLEER. CDR3 length equals 19 residues. CDR3 bases: TGCGCCAGCAGCCAAGAGCCCCTTCGACTAGCGGGGGCGATGGATACGCAGTATTTT. As protein: CASSQEPLRLAGAMDTQYF.

The V call is TRBV24-1, the J call TRBJ2-7; 10 nucleotides line up with TRBD1. Germline loops: CDR1 KGHDR, CDR2 SFDVKD. The CDR3 length is 13 residues. V shed 10 bases, J shed 5 bases, and the junction held 7 bases outside the gene matches. DNA for the CDR3: TGTGCCACAGCAAGGACAGGGGGTAACGAGCAGTACTTC. Protein: CATARTGGNEQYF.

The chain is built from TRBV6-1 and TRBJ1-1, with D perhaps matching TRBD1 (5 bases). The CDR3 length is 11 residues. Germline loops: CDR1 MNHNS, CDR2 SASEGT. Trimming pared 3 bases from V and 11 bases from J, leaving 10 bases between. CDR3 nucleotide sequence: TGTGCCAGCAGTGACAGGGATAACGCTTTCTTT. It codes for CASSDRDNAFF.

V gene TRBV19 combines with J gene TRBJ1-1; TRBD1 matches at 11 bases. The CDR3 has 17 residues. Germline V CDR1 and CDR2: LNHDA, SQIVND (reference sequence). Germline trimming cut 0 bases from V and 1 base from J; bases unmatched to any gene: 4. The chain's CDR3 is CASSIDGQGAENTEAFF. CDR3 bases: TGTGCCAGTAGTATAGATGGACAGGGGGCAGAGAACACTGAAGCTTTCTTT.

The chain couples TRBV18 to TRBJ1-1, with 8 bases fitting TRBD1. V gave up 3 bases and J gave up 0 bases; unmatched junction bases: 9. Per the germline V gene, CDR1 is KGHSH and CDR2 is LQKENI. The CDR3 consists of 17 residues. The CDR3: CASSPKDRGSMNTEAFF. The CDR3, as DNA: TGTGCCAGCTCACCCAAAGACAGGGGCTCCATGAACACTGAAGCTTTCTTT.

The V and J genes are TRBV27 and TRBJ2-3; tentatively, D is TRBD1 (6 bases). Germline V gene lookup returns CDR1 MNHEY and CDR2 SMNVEV (reference sequence). V dropped 3 bases and J dropped 6 bases, with 19 bases sitting between them. CDR3 length: 16 residues. The CDR3 loop is CASSFRRTRGSDTQYF. CDR3 nucleotide sequence: TGTGCCAGCAGTTTCCGACGAACTAGGGGGAGTGATACGCAGTATTTT.

The chain uses TRBV28 and TRBJ1-2; 7 bases line up with TRBD1. V lost 8 bases to trimming and J lost 4 bases; unmatched junction nucleotides: 7. This CDR3 region has 13 residues. Germline V lookup: CDR1 MDHEN, CDR2 SYDVKM. The CDR3 DNA reads TGTGCCAGCGCCGGGACAGTCGGCTATGGCTACACCTTC. This translates into CASAGTVGYGYTF.

V usage is TRBV3-1 (or the pseudogene TRBV3-2) and J usage is TRBJ1-1; 7 positions match TRBD1. The CDR3 totals 14 residues. Germline V gene sequence: CDR1 LGHDT, CDR2 YNNKEL (reference sequence). The V gene end was trimmed by 3 bases and the J gene end by 10 bases; junction bases not matched to a gene: 11. For the CDR3, the DNA is TGTGCCAGCAGCCAGACTATCACAGGGGTCGGAGCTTTCTTT. Translating gives CASSQTITGVGAFF.

J is TRBJ2-7 and V is TRBV11-2; no clear D gene. Germline-derived CDR1 and CDR2 are SGHAT and FQNNGV. The CDR3 length is 13 residues. Trimming shortened V by 5 bases and J by 2 bases, and 10 bases separated the two germline ends. The DNA of the CDR3 is TGTGCCAGCAGCCACGGATTAACCTACGAGCAGTACTTC. Translated, it gives CASSHGLTYEQYF.

This chain joins TRBV6-2 or TRBV6-3 and TRBJ1-2; D might be TRBD1 (5 bases). The CDR3 runs 16 residues. The germline gives CDR1 MNHEY, CDR2 SVGEGT. V lost 3 bases to trimming and J lost 5 bases, with 19 bases between them. CDR3 DNA sequence: TGTGCCAGCAGTTATTCTCCCTCAGGAGACAGTTATGGCTACACCTTC. This translates into CASSYSPSGDSYGYTF.

V usage is TRBV7-9 and J usage is TRBJ1-3; 7 nucleotides agree with TRBD1. Germline values: CDR1 SEHNR, CDR2 FQNEAQ (reference sequence). The CDR3 covers 13 residues. J gave up 6 bases and V 10 bases, and 9 bases lay outside the gene matches. The CDR3 nucleotides are TGTGCCACGACGACAGGGTTTAAAAACACCATATATTTT. This codes for CATTTGFKNTIYF.

The rearrangement joins TRBV5-1 to TRBJ1-2; the match to TRBD1 covers 7 bases. The CDR3 spans 14 residues. With 1 base clipped from V and 4 bases from J, the junction kept 4 bases outside the gene matches. CDR1 and CDR2 from the germline V gene are SGHRS and YFSETQ. Here the CDR3 reads CASSLPGTAYGYTF. The DNA of the CDR3 is TGCGCCAGCAGCTTGCCGGGGACAGCCTATGGCTACACCTTC.

This rearrangement joins TRBV11-2 to TRBJ2-1; D unresolved. CDR3 length equals 15 residues. Germline V lookup: CDR1 SGHAT, CDR2 FQNNGV. Trimming pared 5 bases from V and 0 bases from J, leaving 11 bases between. The CDR3 sequence: CASSPSGSSYNEQFF. The CDR3 DNA reads as TGTGCCAGCAGCCCGAGTGGAAGCTCCTACAATGAGCAGTTCTTC.

The chain joins TRBV12-3 or TRBV12-4 to TRBJ1-2; the D gene is possibly TRBD1 (6 bases). This CDR3 comprises 13 residues. V dropped 5 bases and J dropped 3 bases, with 10 bases sitting between them. As DNA, the CDR3 is TGTGCCAGCAGTCCGAGGGGGGACTATGGCTACACCTTC. As protein: CASSPRGDYGYTF.